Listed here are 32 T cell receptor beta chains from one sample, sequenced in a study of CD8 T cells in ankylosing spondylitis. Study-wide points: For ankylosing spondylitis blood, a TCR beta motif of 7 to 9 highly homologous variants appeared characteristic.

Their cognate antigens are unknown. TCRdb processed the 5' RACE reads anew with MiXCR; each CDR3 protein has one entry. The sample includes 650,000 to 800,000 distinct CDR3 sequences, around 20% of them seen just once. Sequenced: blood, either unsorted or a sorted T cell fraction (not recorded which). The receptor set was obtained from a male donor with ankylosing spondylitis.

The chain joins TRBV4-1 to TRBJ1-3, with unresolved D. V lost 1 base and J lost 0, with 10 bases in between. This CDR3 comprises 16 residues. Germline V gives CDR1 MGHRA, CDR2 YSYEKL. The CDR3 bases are TGCGCCAGCAGCCAAGCGTCGGGAAACTCTGGAAACACCATATATTTT. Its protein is CASSQASGNSGNTIYF.

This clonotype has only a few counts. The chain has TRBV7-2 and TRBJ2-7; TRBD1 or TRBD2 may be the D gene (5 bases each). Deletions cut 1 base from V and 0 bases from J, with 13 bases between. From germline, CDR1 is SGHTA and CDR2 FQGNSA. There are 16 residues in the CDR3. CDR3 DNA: TGTGCCAGCAGCTTAGTTGTTATTGGGGGCTCCTACGAGCAGTACTTC. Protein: CASSLVVIGGSYEQYF.

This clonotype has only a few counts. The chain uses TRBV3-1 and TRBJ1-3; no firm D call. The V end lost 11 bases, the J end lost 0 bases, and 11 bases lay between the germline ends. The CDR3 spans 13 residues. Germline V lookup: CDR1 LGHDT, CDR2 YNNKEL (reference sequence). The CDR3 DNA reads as TGTGCCGTCAGAGCCTTCTCTGGAAACACCATATATTTT. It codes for CAVRAFSGNTIYF.

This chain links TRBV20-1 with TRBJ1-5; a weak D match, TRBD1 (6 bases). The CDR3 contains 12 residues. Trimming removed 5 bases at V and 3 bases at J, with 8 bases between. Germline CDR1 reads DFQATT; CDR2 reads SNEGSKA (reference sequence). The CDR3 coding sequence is TGCAGTGCTCAGGGGTACAATCAGCCCCAGCATTTT. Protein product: CSAQGYNQPQHF.

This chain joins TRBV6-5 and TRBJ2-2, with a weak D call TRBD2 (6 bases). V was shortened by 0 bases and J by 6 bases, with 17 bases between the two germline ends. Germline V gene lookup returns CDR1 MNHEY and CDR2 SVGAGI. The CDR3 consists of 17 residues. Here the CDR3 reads CASSYSMGLTFPGELFF. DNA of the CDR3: TGTGCCAGCAGTTACTCGATGGGACTTACCTTCCCCGGGGAGCTGTTTTTT.

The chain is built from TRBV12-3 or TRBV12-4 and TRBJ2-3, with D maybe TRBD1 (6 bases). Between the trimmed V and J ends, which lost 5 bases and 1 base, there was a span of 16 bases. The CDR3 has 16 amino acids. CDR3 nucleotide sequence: TGTGCCAGCAGTCCCTGGGACACAACAGGCACAGATACGCAGTATTTT. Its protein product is CASSPWDTTGTDTQYF.

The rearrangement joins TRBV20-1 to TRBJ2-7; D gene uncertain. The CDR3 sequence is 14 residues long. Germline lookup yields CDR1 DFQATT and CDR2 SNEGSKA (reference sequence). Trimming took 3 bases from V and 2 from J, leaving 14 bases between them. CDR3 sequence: CSASKVVTTYEQYF. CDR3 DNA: TGCAGTGCTAGTAAGGTAGTGACCACCTACGAGCAGTACTTC.

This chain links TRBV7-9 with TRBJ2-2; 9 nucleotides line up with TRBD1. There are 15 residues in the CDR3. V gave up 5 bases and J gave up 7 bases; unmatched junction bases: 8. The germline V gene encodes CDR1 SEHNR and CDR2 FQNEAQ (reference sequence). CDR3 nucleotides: TGTGCCAGCAGCCTAAGAACAGGGGGCAGCGGGGAGCTGTTTTTT. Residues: CASSLRTGGSGELFF.

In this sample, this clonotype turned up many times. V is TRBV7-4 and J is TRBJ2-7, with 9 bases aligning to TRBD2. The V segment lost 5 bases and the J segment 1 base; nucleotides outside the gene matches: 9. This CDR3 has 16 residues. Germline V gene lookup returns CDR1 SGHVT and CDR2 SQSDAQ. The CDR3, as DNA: TGTGCCAGCAGCCCGCGGACTAGCGACTTATCCTACGAGCAGTACTTC. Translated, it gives CASSPRTSDLSYEQYF.

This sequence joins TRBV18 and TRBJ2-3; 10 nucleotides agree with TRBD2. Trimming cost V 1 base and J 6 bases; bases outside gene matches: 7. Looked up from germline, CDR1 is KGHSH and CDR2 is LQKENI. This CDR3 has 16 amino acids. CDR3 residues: CASSPRASGGEDTQYF. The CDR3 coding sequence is TGTGCCAGCTCACCACGGGCTAGCGGGGGAGAGGATACGCAGTATTTT.

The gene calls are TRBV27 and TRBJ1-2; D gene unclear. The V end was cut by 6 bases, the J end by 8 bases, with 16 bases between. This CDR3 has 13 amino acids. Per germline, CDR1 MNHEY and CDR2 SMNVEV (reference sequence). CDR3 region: CASSPDKGVGYTF. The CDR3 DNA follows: TGTGCCAGCAGCCCAGACAAGGGCGTCGGCTACACCTTC.

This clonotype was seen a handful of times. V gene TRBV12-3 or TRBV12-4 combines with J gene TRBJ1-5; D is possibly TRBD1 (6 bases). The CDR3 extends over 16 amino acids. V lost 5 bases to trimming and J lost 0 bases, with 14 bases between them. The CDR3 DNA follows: TGTGCCAGCAGTGCAGAAGGACAGCTTAGCAATCAGCCCCAGCATTTT. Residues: CASSAEGQLSNQPQHF.

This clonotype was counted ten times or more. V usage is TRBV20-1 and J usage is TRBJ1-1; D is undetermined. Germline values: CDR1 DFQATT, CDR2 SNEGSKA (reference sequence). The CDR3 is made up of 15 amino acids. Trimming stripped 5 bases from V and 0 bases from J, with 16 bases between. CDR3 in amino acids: CSAPAGFGMNTEAFF. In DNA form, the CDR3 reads TGCAGTGCTCCTGCGGGGTTTGGCATGAACACTGAAGCTTTCTTT.

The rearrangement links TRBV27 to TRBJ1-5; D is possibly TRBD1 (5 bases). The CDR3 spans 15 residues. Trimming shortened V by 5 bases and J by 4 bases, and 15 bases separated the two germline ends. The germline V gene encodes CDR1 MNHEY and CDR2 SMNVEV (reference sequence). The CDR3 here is CASSPSAGENQPQHF. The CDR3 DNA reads TGTGCCAGCAGTCCAAGTGCGGGGGAAAATCAGCCCCAGCATTTT.

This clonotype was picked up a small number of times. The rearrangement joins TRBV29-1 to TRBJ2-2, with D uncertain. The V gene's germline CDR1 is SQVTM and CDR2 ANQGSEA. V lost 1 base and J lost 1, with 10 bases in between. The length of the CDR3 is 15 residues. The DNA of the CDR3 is TGCAGCGTTGAAGCTTTTGGGGAGAACACCGGGGAGCTGTTTTTT. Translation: CSVEAFGENTGELFF.

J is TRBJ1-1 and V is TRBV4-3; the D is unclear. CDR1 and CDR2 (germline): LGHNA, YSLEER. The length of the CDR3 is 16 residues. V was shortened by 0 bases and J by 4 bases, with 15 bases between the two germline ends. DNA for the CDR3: TGCGCCAGCAGCCAAGAGTCTGTGGGTTCTCTCACTGAAGCTTTCTTT. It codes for CASSQESVGSLTEAFF.

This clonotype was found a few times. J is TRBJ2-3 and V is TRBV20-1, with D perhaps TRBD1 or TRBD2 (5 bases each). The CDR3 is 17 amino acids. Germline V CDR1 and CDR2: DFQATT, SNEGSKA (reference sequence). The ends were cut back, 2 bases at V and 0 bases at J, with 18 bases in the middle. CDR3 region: CSARPRGGPTSTDTQYF. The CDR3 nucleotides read TGCAGTGCTAGACCTCGGGGCGGGCCCACTAGCACAGATACGCAGTATTTT.

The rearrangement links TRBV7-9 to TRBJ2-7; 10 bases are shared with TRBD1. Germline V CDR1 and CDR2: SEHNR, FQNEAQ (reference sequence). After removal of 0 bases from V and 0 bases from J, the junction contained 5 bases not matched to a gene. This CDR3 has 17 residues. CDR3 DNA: TGTGCCAGCAGCTTAGCGCCTGACAGGGGGCTCTCCTACGAGCAGTACTTC. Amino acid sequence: CASSLAPDRGLSYEQYF. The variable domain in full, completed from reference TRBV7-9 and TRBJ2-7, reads DTGVSQNPRHKITKRGQNVTFRCDPISEHNRLYWYRQTLGQGPEFLTYFQNEAQLEKSRLLSDRFSAERPKGSFSTLEIQRTEQGDSAMYLCASSLAPDRGLSYEQYFGPGTRLTVT.

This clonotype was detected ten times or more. The CDR3 DNA follows: TGTGCCAGCAGTTTCTCAGGGACTAGCAATCAGCCCCAGCATTTT. Amino acid sequence: CASSFSGTSNQPQHF. The gene calls are TRBV12-3 or TRBV12-4 and TRBJ1-5; maybe TRBD1 (5 bases). V was clipped by 3 bases and J by 0 bases, with 9 bases between them. The CDR3 length is 15 residues.

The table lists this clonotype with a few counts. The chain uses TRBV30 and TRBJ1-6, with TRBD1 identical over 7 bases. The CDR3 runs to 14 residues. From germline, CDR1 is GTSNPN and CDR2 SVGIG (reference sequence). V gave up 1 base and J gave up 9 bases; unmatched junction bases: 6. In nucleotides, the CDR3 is TGTGCCTGGAGTGGTGGGACAGAATCTTCACCCCTCCACTTT. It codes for CAWSGGTESSPLHF.

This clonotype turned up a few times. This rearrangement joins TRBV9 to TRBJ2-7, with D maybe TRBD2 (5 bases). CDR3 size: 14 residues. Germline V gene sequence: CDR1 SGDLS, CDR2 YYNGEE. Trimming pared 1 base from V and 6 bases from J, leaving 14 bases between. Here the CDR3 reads CASSVRASDFEQYF. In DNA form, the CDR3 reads TGTGCCAGCAGCGTACGGGCCTCGGACTTCGAGCAGTACTTC.

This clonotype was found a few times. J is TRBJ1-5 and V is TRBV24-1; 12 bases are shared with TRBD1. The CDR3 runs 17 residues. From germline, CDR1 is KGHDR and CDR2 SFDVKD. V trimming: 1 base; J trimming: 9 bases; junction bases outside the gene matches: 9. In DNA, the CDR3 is TGTGCCACCAGTGATTTATTTCGGGACAGGGGGCCGGGGCCCCAGCATTTT. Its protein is CATSDLFRDRGPGPQHF.

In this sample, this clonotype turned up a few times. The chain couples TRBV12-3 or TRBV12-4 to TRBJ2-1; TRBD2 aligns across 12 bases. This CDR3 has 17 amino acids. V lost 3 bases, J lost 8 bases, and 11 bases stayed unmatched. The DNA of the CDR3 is TGTGCCAGCAGTTTCGGGAATCCGACTAGCGGGAGTGATGAGCAGTTCTTC. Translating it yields CASSFGNPTSGSDEQFF.

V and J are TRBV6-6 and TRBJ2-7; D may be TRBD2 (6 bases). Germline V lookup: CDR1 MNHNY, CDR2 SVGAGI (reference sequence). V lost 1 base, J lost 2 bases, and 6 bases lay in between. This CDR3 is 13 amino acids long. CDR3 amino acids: CASSYWGAYEQYF. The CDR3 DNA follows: TGTGCCAGCAGTTACTGGGGGGCCTACGAGCAGTACTTC.

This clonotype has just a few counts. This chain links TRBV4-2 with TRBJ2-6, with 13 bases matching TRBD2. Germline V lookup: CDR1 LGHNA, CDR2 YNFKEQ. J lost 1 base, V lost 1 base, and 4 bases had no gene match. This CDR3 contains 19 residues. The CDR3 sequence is CASSQGRTSGRSGANVLTF. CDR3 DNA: TGTGCCAGCAGCCAAGGGCGGACTAGCGGGAGATCTGGGGCCAACGTCCTGACTTTC.

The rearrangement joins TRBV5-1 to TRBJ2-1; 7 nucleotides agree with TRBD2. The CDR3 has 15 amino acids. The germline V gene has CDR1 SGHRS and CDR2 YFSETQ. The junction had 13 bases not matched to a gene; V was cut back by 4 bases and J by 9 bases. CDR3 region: CASSTLERGGSEQFF. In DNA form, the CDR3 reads TGCGCCAGCAGCACCTTGGAGCGGGGTGGTAGTGAGCAGTTCTTC.

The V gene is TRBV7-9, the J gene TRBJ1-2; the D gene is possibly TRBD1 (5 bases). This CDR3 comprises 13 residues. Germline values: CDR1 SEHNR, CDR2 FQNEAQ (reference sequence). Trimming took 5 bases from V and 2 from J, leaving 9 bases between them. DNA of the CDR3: TGTGCCAGCAGCACGGGGGAGAACTATGGCTACACCTTC. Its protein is CASSTGENYGYTF.

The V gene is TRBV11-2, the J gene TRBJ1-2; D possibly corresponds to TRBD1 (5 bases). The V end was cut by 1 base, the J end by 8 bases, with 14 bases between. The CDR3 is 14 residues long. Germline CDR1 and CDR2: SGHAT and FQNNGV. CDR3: CASSLGGGTSGYTF. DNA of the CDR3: TGTGCCAGCAGCTTAGGCGGAGGGACCTCAGGCTACACCTTC.

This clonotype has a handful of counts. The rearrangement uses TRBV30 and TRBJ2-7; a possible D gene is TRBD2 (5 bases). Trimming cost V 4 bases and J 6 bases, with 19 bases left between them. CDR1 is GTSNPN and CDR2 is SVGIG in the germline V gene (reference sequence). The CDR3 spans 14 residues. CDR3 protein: CAWTSWTTRGEQYF. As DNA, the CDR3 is TGTGCCTGGACCTCCTGGACGACTCGGGGCGAGCAGTACTTC.

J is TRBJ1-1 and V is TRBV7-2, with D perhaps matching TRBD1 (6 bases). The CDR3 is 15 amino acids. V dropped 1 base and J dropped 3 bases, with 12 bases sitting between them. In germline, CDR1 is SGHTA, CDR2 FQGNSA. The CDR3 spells CASSLVSGAYTEAFF. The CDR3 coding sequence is TGTGCCAGCAGCTTAGTATCAGGGGCTTACACTGAAGCTTTCTTT.

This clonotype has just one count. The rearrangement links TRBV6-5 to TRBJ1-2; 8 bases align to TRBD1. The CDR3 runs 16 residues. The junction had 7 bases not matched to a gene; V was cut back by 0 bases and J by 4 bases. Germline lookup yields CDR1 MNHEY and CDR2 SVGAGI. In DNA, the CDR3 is TGTGCCAGCAGTTACTCCACGCTCGACAGGGGCTATGGCTACACCTTC. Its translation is CASSYSTLDRGYGYTF.

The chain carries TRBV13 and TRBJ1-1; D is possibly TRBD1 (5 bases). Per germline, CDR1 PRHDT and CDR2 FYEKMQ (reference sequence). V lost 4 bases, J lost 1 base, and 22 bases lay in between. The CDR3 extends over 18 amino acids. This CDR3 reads CASSSAFSWGETNTEAFF. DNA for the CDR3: TGTGCCAGCAGCTCTGCGTTTAGTTGGGGGGAGACGAACACTGAAGCTTTCTTT.